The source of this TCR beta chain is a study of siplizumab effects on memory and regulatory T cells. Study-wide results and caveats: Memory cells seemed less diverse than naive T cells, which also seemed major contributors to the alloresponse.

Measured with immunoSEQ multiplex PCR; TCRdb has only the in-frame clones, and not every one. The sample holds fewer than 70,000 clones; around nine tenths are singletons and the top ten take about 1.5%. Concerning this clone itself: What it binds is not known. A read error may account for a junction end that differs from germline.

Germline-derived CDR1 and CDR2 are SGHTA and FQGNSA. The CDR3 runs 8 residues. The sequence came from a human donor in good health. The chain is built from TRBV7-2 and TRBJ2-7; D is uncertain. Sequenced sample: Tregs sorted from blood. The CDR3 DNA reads TGTGCCAGCAGCCCTCGGGACTTC. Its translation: CASSPRDF.